This T cell receptor (beta chain) was obtained from a study of blood T cell repertoires in COVID-19. Overall study: PBMCs, B-cell-depleted T cells, or T cells were the source of the cDNA or gDNA that made up the material.

The germline V gene encodes CDR1 SGHTA and CDR2 FQGNSA. The CDR3 length is 14 residues. The V and J ends lost 1 base and 6 bases respectively, with 7 bases between them. Libraries were prepared by immunoSEQ multiplex PCR; TCRdb keeps only in-frame clonotypes and omits some of them. The data contain 110,000 to 150,000 clones, 70% to 90% of them singletons. This clone was picked up one time. Individuals drawn from around 25 US areas were about 18 to 95 years old. Recovery among Cohort 3 donors was established by two negative PCRs, clearance, or symptom resolution. Sequencing used PBMCs or T cells enriched from blood (not recorded which). V is TRBV7-2 and J is TRBJ1-6; D may be TRBD1 (5 bases). This receptor was identified in a man between 50 and 59 years old who had recovered from COVID-19. CDR3 sequence reads: CASSLEGRNSPLHF. CDR3 bases: TGTGCCAGCAGCTTAGAGGGGCGTAATTCACCCCTCCACTTT.